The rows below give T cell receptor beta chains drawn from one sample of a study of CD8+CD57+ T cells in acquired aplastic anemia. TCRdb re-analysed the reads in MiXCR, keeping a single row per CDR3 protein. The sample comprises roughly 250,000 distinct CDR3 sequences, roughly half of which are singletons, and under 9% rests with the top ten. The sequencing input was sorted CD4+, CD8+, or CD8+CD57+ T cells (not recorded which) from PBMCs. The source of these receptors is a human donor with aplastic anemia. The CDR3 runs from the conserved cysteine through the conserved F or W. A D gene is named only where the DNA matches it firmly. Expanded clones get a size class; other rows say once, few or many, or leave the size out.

TGTGCCAGTAGTATAGACCACAGCAGCTATGGCTACACCTTC	CASSIDHSSYGYTF	TRBV19	TRBJ1-2	NA	NA
TGTGCCAGCAGCCCGACTAGCGGACAGCATGATACGCAGTATTTT	CASSPTSGQHDTQYF	TRBV14	TRBJ2-3	many	TRBD2
TGTGCCAGCAGCTTAGCGGTGGACGGAGCGAGGGAGCTGTTTTTT	CASSLAVDGARELFF	TRBV7-9	TRBJ2-2	many	NA
TGTGCCATCTCCCGCAGGAACACCGGGGAGCTGTTTTTT	CAISRRNTGELFF	TRBV10-3	TRBJ2-2	NA	NA
TGTGCCAGCAGCCTGCCGATCTGG	CASSLPIW	TRBV7-9	TRBJ1-1	many	NA
TGCGCCAGCAGCCCCTCCGGACTGGGACTTGAAGCTTTCTTT	CASSPSGLGLEAFF	TRBV5-1	TRBJ1-1	NA	NA
TGTGCCAGCAGCCACGGGAGGAGGGGGGATTATGGCTACACCTTC	CASSHGRRGDYGYTF	TRBV7-9	TRBJ1-2	NA	NA
TGCAGCGTTGAAGCGAATGACAGGGTGGACGAGCAGTACTTC	CSVEANDRVDEQYF	TRBV29-1	TRBJ2-7	NA	TRBD1
TGTGCCAGTAGTATGATTGCTAGCGGAAGCACAGATACGCAGTATTTT	CASSMIASGSTDTQYF	TRBV19	TRBJ2-3	many	TRBD2
TGCAGTGCTAGAGATCATACCTCTCAGGGGCGCTCCTACGAGCAGTACTTC	CSARDHTSQGRSYEQYF	TRBV20-1	TRBJ2-7	many	NA
TGTGCCAGCAGCTTGTTGGGGGGGGAAGACATTCAGTACTTC	CASSLLGGEDIQYF	TRBV5-6	TRBJ2-4	NA	TRBD2
TGTGCCAGCACCTCGGGAGCGAATTACGGGGGAAACACCATATATTTT	CASTSGANYGGNTIYF	TRBV2	TRBJ1-3	few	NA
TGTGCCAGCAGCCACAGCGGGACAGGGTCTGGCTACACCTTC	CASSHSGTGSGYTF	TRBV16	TRBJ1-2	many	TRBD1
TGCAGTGCTCCGGGACTAGCGGGAGAGGGGAGCACAGATACGCAGTATTTT	CSAPGLAGEGSTDTQYF	TRBV20-1	TRBJ2-3	NA	TRBD2
TGTGCCAGCAGTCTTCGCGGTTTTCTTGAGGGTCGGTACGAGCAGTACTTC	CASSLRGFLEGRYEQYF	TRBV27	TRBJ2-7	NA	NA
NA	CDSSFYICSARGTGDTEAFF	TRBV14	TRBJ1-1	NA	NA
TGTGCCAGCAGCCCGCGGACAGGAGGTCCCAATCAGCCCCAGCATTTT	CASSPRTGGPNQPQHF	TRBV7-9	TRBJ1-5	NA	TRBD1
TGCAGCCTCGGGGGGCCGACAGATGCGCAGTATTTT	CSLGGPTDAQYF	TRBV20-1	TRBJ2-3	once	NA
TGTGCCACCAGCAGAGATAGCGGGGGGGCAGAAGAGACCCAGTACTTC	CATSRDSGGAEETQYF	TRBV15	TRBJ2-5	NA	TRBD2
TGTGCCAGCGCAGAGAACACTGAAGCTTTCTTT	CASAENTEAFF	TRBV28	TRBJ1-1	many	NA
TGTGCCAGCAGCTTAGAAAGGGGTGGCTATGGCTACACCTTC	CASSLERGGYGYTF	TRBV7-8	TRBJ1-2	NA	NA
TGTGCCAGCAGCGTAGAGGCAGGGGGCACCTACGAGCAGTACTTC	CASSVEAGGTYEQYF	TRBV9	TRBJ2-7	many	TRBD1
TGCGCCAGCAGCCGGGGGGCGTCCGGTGAGCAGTTCTTC	CASSRGASGEQFF	TRBV10-1	TRBJ2-1	NA	NA
TGTGATCAAGACAATGAGCAGTTCTTC	CDQDNEQFF	TRBV7-2	TRBJ2-1	NA	NA
TGTGCCAGCAGCTTAGAGCCCGGGCCCTCTGGGGCCAACGTCCTGACTTTC	CASSLEPGPSGANVLTF	TRBV11-2	TRBJ2-6	few	NA
TGTGCCAGCTCTAAGAGTGGAAACACCATATATTTT	CASSKSGNTIYF	TRBV2	TRBJ1-3	NA	NA
TGTGCCAGCAGGGGACTAGCGGGGGCTGCCTACGAGCAGTACTTC	CASRGLAGAAYEQYF	TRBV12-3/TRBV12-4	TRBJ2-7	NA	TRBD2
TGCGCCAGCAGCCTTACCCCGGGGGGGACTAATGAAAAACTGTTTTTT	CASSLTPGGTNEKLFF	TRBV4-3	TRBJ1-4	NA	NA
TGTGCCATCGGGGGGATATTGGGTGAAAAACTGTTTTTT	CAIGGILGEKLFF	TRBV10-3	TRBJ1-4	few	NA
TGTGCCAGCGGCAGGGCGGCGAGATACTATGGCTACACCTTC	CASGRAARYYGYTF	TRBV6-5	TRBJ1-2	NA	NA
TGCAGTGCTAGAGAAGAGGACAGAAGCTCTGGGGCCAACGTCCTGACTTTC	CSAREEDRSSGANVLTF	TRBV20-1	TRBJ2-6	few	NA
TGCAGCGCTGTAAGGCGGGAGGGACTCACCGGGGAGCTGTTTTTT	CSAVRREGLTGELFF	TRBV29-1	TRBJ2-2	NA	TRBD2
TGCAGTGCGGATGCTCGCCGGGACTATGGTTTCGTTTCCGATACGCAGTATTTT	CSADARRDYGFVSDTQYF	TRBV20-1	TRBJ2-3	NA	TRBD2
TGTGCCAGCAGCGTAGGGGACAGGGTTTCACCCCTCCACTTT	CASSVGDRVSPLHF	TRBV9	TRBJ1-6	once	TRBD1
TGCAGTGCTAGAGTAATGGGCCCGAACACTGAAGCTTTCTTT	CSARVMGPNTEAFF	TRBV20-1	TRBJ1-1	NA	NA
TGTGCCACCAGTGATTTCTCGGGGTTGACCGGGGAGCTGTTTTTT	CATSDFSGLTGELFF	TRBV24-1	TRBJ2-2	NA	NA
TGTGCCAGCAGCCCAGGGACAGGGGCTCAGCCCCAGCATTTT	CASSPGTGAQPQHF	TRBV7-2	TRBJ1-5	once	TRBD1
TGTGCCAGCAGCCAGGGGGCTTATCGCGAAAAACTGTTTTTT	CASSQGAYREKLFF	TRBV27	TRBJ1-4	NA	TRBD1
TGTGCCAGCACGGGACAAGACAAAAACATTCAGTACTTC	CASTGQDKNIQYF	TRBV27	TRBJ2-4	NA	NA
TGCAGTGCTAGAGGACAGGGAGGGACCTACGAGCAGTACTTC	CSARGQGGTYEQYF	TRBV20-1	TRBJ2-7	NA	NA
TGTGCCAGCAGTGAAGGGCAGGGCACTGAAGCTTTCTTT	CASSEGQGTEAFF	TRBV2	TRBJ1-1	many	NA